This T cell receptor (beta chain) stems from a study of blood T cells in healthy people across ages. Study information: Template-switching capture recovered about one barcoded beta molecule per two T cells. Findings and caveats of the study: Researchers said unsorted PBMCs prevented a conclusive naive versus antigen-experienced comparison. More naive CD4+ cells and higher diversity were found in long-lived than in aged donors. A roughly linear fall in TCR beta diversity per million T cells was seen with increasing age.

Primed by a sample-barcoded 5' primer and a J-beta primer mix, a second PCR proceeded for 7 to 11 cycles. MiXCR was run by TCRdb on the 5' RACE reads, yielding one entry per CDR3 protein. Of around 900,000 distinct CDR3 sequences in the sample, 29% are singletons; the top ten hold roughly 17%. The length of the CDR3 is 15 residues. The V segment lost 1 base and the J segment 4 bases; nucleotides outside the gene matches: 5. Germline V gene sequence: CDR1 SGHAT, CDR2 FQNNGV. This clonotype was seen ten or more times. Its antigen remains unidentified. The sample comprised blood. This clonotype originated in an elderly woman in good health. The chain joins TRBV11-2 to TRBJ2-5; TRBD1 aligns across 8 bases. The CDR3 DNA sequence: TGTGCCAGCAGCTTAGTGGACAGGGTGGTAGAGACCCAGTACTTC. Residues: CASSLVDRVVETQYF. The full variable domain, rest sourced from reference TRBV11-2 and TRBJ2-5, is EAGVAQSPRYKIIEKRQSVAFWCNPISGHATLYWYQQILGQGPKLLIQFQNNGVVDDSQLPKDRFSAERLKGVDSTLKIQPAKLEDSAVYLCASSLVDRVVETQYFGPGTRLLVL.